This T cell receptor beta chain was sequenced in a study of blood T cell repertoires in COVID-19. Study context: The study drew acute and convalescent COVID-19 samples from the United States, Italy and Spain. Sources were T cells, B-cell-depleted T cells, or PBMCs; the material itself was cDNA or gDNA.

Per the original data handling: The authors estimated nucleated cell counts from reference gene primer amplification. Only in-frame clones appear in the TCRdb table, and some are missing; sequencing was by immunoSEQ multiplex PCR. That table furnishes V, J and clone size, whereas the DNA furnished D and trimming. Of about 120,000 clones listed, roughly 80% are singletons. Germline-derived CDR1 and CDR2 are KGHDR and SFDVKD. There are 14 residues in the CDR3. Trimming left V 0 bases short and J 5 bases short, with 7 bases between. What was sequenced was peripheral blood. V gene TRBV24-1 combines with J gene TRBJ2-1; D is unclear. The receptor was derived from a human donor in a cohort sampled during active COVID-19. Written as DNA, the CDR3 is TGTGCCACCAGTGATTTGTCCCTCGACAATGAGCAGTTCTTC. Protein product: CATSDLSLDNEQFF.